Following are 9 T cell receptor beta chains from one sample sequenced in a study of T cells in localized non-small cell lung cancer. The assay was immunoSEQ multiplex PCR, and TCRdb's table has in-frame clones only and misses some. Altogether about 24,000 clones are present, around 82% being singletons, with the ten largest covering about 4.4%. The sequencing used PBMCs, collected before any cancer treatment. The receptors were sampled from a man between 40 and 75 years old with stage II lung adenocarcinoma.

This chain connects TRBV29-1 to TRBJ1-1; D not resolved. Germline loops: CDR1 SQVTM, CDR2 ANQGSEA. CDR3 length equals 13 residues. Trimming stripped 4 bases from V and 2 bases from J, with 11 bases between. DNA for the CDR3: TGCAGCGTTGTCTCCAGCCTAAACACTGAAGCTTTCTTT. It encodes CSVVSSLNTEAFF. The whole variable domain, remainder taken from reference TRBV29-1 and TRBJ1-1, is SAVISQKPSRDICQRGTSLTIQCQVDSQVTMMFWYRQQPGQSLTLIATANQGSEATYESGFVIDKFPISRPNLTFSTLTVSNMSPEDSSIYLCSVVSSLNTEAFFGQGTRLTVV.

The J gene is TRBJ2-3, the V gene TRBV5-1; the D gene is possibly TRBD1 (5 bases). The CDR3 runs 16 residues. The germline V and J ends were trimmed by 1 base and 6 bases, with 18 bases remaining between them. The germline gives CDR1 SGHRS, CDR2 YFSETQ. CDR3 nucleotide sequence: TGCGCCAGCAGCTTGTCCGGCCAGGGAAGATGGGATACGCAGTATTTT. Protein: CASSLSGQGRWDTQYF. Supplemented by reference TRBV5-1 and TRBJ2-3, the full variable domain reads KAGVTQTPRYLIKTRGQQVTLSCSPISGHRSVSWYQQTPGQGLQFLFEYFSETQRNKGNFPGRFSGRQFSNSRSEMNVSTLELGDSALYLCASSLSGQGRWDTQYFGPGTRLTVL.

The chain employs TRBV7-2 and TRBJ2-2; 13 nucleotides align to TRBD2. From germline, CDR1 is SGHTA and CDR2 FQGNSA. CDR3 size: 16 residues. Trimming cost V 5 bases and J 7 bases; bases outside gene matches: 7. The CDR3 sequence: CASSVLAGGFSGELFF. CDR3 DNA sequence: TGTGCCAGCAGCGTACTAGCGGGGGGGTTTAGCGGGGAGCTGTTTTTT.

The chain recombines TRBV30 with TRBJ2-3, with 11 bases matching TRBD2. The CDR3 runs to 14 residues. V shed 4 bases, J shed 5 bases, and the junction held 5 bases outside the gene matches. CDR1 and CDR2 (germline): GTSNPN, SVGIG (reference sequence). The CDR3 is CAWNSGGAVDTQYF. CDR3 coding DNA: TGTGCCTGGAATAGCGGGGGGGCCGTAGATACGCAGTATTTT.

The chain uses TRBV6-5 and TRBJ2-2; D might be TRBD1 or TRBD2, each matching 6 bases. With 11 bases removed from V and 2 bases from J, the gap between germline ends came to 15 bases. The CDR3 consists of 14 residues. The germline CDR1 and CDR2 sequences are MNHEY and SVGAGI. The DNA of the CDR3 is TGTGCCGCTGGGGGGCAGATCAACACCGGGGAGCTGTTTTTT. It specifies CAAGGQINTGELFF.

This chain uses TRBV18 with TRBJ1-1; D uncertain. Germline CDR1 is KGHSH and CDR2 is LQKENI. Between the trimmed V and J ends, which lost 1 base and 2 bases, there was a span of 8 bases. There are 14 residues in the CDR3. CDR3 in DNA: TGTGCCAGCTCACCACAGGGTGGAAACACTGAAGCTTTCTTT. Translating it yields CASSPQGGNTEAFF.

The chain uses TRBV15 and TRBJ1-1; D gene ambiguous. CDR3 length: 11 amino acids. V dropped 2 bases and J dropped 8 bases, with 6 bases sitting between them. Per the germline V gene, CDR1 is LNHNV and CDR2 is YYDKDF (reference sequence). Here the CDR3 DNA reads TGTGCCACCAGCAGAATCGGGGAAGCTTTCTTT. Translation: CATSRIGEAFF.

The chain joins TRBV4-1 to TRBJ2-3; 8 nucleotides line up with TRBD1. The germline V gene has CDR1 MGHRA and CDR2 YSYEKL. The CDR3 totals 16 residues. The junction had 11 bases not matched to a gene; V was cut back by 4 bases and J by 5 bases. Here the CDR3 reads CASSLEGGGQGDTQYF. The CDR3 DNA reads TGCGCCAGCAGCCTCGAAGGTGGCGGACAGGGAGATACGCAGTATTTT.

The J gene is TRBJ1-2, the V gene TRBV19, with TRBD1 matching over 7 bases. The V segment lost 2 bases and the J segment 5 bases; nucleotides outside the gene matches: 5. The CDR3 has 14 amino acids. Germline V lookup: CDR1 LNHDA, CDR2 SQIVND (reference sequence). The CDR3 sequence: CASSINRGDYGYTF. CDR3 nucleotide sequence: TGTGCCAGTAGTATAAACAGGGGAGATTATGGCTACACCTTC.